This T cell receptor beta chain derives from a study of Ad26.COV2.S vaccination and SARS-CoV-2 variants. Across the whole study: Participants got Ad26.COV2.S intramuscularly, once or twice 56 days apart.

Trimming stripped 5 bases from V and 2 bases from J, with 16 bases between. This CDR3 spans 15 amino acids. CDR1 and CDR2 from the germline V gene are SGHRS and YFSETQ. The method was immunoSEQ multiplex PCR; TCRdb's version includes in-frame clones alone and lacks a portion of them. Among about 350,000 clones listed, approximately 85% were seen once. Treatment here: around 19 received Ad26.COV2.S at low or high dose, single or two shots; several received placebo; per-sample allocation not given. Specimens were obtained on day 63 following the first vaccine or placebo injection. Study-level results: Post-vaccination spike-specific CD8+ and CD4+ T cell responses reportedly had substantial breadth.

To note about this clone: The antigen is undetermined.

The rearrangement joins TRBV5-1 to TRBJ1-2, with D perhaps matching TRBD1 (5 bases). The input for sequencing was peripheral blood, taken in a trial of Ad26.COV2.S vaccine versus placebo. The clonotype comes from a person between 18 and 59 years old who received the Ad26.COV2.S COVID-19 vaccine or a placebo. This CDR3 is CASRPFDGGNYGYTF. In DNA form, the CDR3 reads TGCGCCAGCAGACCTTTTGACGGGGGGAACTATGGCTACACCTTC.